What follows are 9 T cell receptor beta chains derived from one specimen sequenced in a study of blood T cell repertoires in COVID-19. Clones were sequenced by immunoSEQ multiplex PCR, and TCRdb holds only the in-frame ones, with some missing. This table has approximately 380,000 clones, around 89% appearing once. Source material: PBMCs or T cells enriched from blood (not recorded which). The receptor source for this set is a woman aged 18-30 years who had recovered from COVID-19.

Only one count was recorded for this clone. Other nucleotide sequences from this sample produce the same CDR3. This chain joins TRBV19 and TRBJ2-5, with TRBD1 matching over 9 bases. Trimming took 4 bases from V and 1 from J; bases not matched to a gene: 1. This CDR3 has 14 amino acids. Germline values: CDR1 LNHDA, CDR2 SQIVND (reference sequence). CDR3 sequence (DNA): TGTGCCAGTAGTAGGGGACAGGGCCAAGAGACCCAGTACTTC. It specifies CASSRGQGQETQYF.

The J gene is TRBJ1-1, the V gene TRBV19; tentative D call: TRBD1 (6 bases). V was pared by 4 bases and J by 1 base, with 16 bases between. CDR3 length: 16 amino acids. The germline CDR1 and CDR2 sequences are LNHDA and SQIVND (reference sequence). CDR3 nucleotides: TGTGCCAGTAGTACGGGGGGCTTTTATCCGAACACTGAAGCTTTCTTT. Translation: CASSTGGFYPNTEAFF.

The gene calls are TRBV18 and TRBJ1-5, with D perhaps TRBD1 (6 bases). V lost 3 bases and J 3 bases, leaving 9 bases between the germline ends. Germline CDR1 is KGHSH and CDR2 is LQKENI. CDR3 length: 14 amino acids. CDR3 DNA: TGTGCCAGCTCACCGGACAGAAACAATCAGCCCCAGCATTTT. Protein: CASSPDRNNQPQHF.

The chain uses TRBV6-5 and TRBJ1-1, with TRBD1 matching 7 bases. Trimming took 7 bases from V and 5 from J; bases not matched to a gene: 13. Germline CDR1 MNHEY, CDR2 SVGAGI. The CDR3 consists of 15 residues. The CDR3 protein is CASTLQPTGYTEAFF. For the CDR3, the DNA is TGTGCCAGCACCTTGCAACCGACAGGGTATACTGAAGCTTTCTTT.

The V and J genes are TRBV19 and TRBJ1-6; the D gene is possibly TRBD1 (6 bases). CDR1 LNHDA and CDR2 SQIVND come from the germline V gene (reference sequence). Trimming took 5 bases from V and 8 from J, leaving 10 bases between them. This CDR3 is 13 amino acids long. The CDR3 bases are TGTGCCAGTAGTCCGGGACAACATTCACCCCTCCACTTT. Protein sequence: CASSPGQHSPLHF.

The genes are TRBV9 and TRBJ1-2, with 9 nucleotides matching TRBD1. The CDR3 runs to 20 residues. Germline CDR1 and CDR2: SGDLS and YYNGEE. Germline trimming cut 0 bases from V and 1 base from J; bases unmatched to any gene: 16. CDR3 in DNA: TGTGCCAGCAGCGTAGCCCCAGCCCCGGGACAGGGTATGAGTAACTATGGCTACACCTTC. Protein: CASSVAPAPGQGMSNYGYTF.

V gene TRBV5-6 combines with J gene TRBJ2-7; D is perhaps TRBD1 (6 bases). V was trimmed by 2 bases and J by 6 bases, leaving 6 bases between them. The germline V gene has CDR1 SGHDT and CDR2 YYEEEE. This CDR3 region has 11 residues. The CDR3 DNA sequence: TGTGCCAGCAGCTTAGGGGGCGAGCAGTACTTC. Translated: CASSLGGEQYF.

The CDR3 nucleotides read TGTGCCAGCAGCCAAGAATCAAAAAGAGTATTCTCAGGGATGGAGACCCAGTACTTC. This encodes CASSQESKRVFSGMETQYF. This chain uses TRBV4-2 with TRBJ2-5; maybe TRBD1 (5 bases). V was cut by 0 bases and J by 5 bases, with 25 bases left in between. Germline V gene data show CDR1 as LGHNA and CDR2 as YNFKEQ. The CDR3 loop spans 19 amino acids.

The chain uses TRBV7-8 and TRBJ2-2; D is unclear. Germline V CDR1 and CDR2: SGHVS, FQNEAQ. V was clipped by 1 base and J by 0 bases, with 6 bases between them. The CDR3 spans 15 residues. This CDR3 reads CASSLDSSNTGELFF. CDR3 coding DNA: TGTGCCAGCAGCTTAGACAGCTCGAACACCGGGGAGCTGTTTTTT. The whole variable domain, remainder taken from reference TRBV7-8 and TRBJ2-2, is GAGVSQSPRYKVAKRGQDVALRCDPISGHVSLFWYQQALGQGPEFLTYFQNEAQLDKSGLPSDRFFAERPEGSVSTLKIQRTQQEDSAVYLCASSLDSSNTGELFFGEGSRLTVL.